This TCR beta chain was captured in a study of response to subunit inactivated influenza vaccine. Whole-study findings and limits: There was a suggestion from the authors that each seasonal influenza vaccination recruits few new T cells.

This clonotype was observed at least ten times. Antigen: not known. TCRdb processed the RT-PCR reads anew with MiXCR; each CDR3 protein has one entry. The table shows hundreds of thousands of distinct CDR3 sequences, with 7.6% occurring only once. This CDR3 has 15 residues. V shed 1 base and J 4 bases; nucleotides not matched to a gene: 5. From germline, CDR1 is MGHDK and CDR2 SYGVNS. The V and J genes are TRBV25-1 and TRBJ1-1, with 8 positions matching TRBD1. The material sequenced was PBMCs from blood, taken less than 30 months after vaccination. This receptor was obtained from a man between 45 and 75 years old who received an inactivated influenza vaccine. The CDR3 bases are TGTGCCAGCAGTGAATCGAACAGGGGGGGCACTGAAGCTTTCTTT. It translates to CASSESNRGGTEAFF.